The present T cell receptor beta chain was sequenced within a study of T cells in Graves' hyperthyroidism and ophthalmopathy. This clonotype was seen repeatedly, ten times or more. Amplified TCR beta CDR3 regions derived from RNA transcripts. The HTBI set primed first-round TCR CDR3 RT-PCR. TCRdb processed the multiplex PCR reads anew with MiXCR; each CDR3 protein has one entry. The table has 300,000 to 450,000 distinct CDR3 sequences, roughly 12% seen once; the top ten hold roughly 20%. The sample comprised blood. The receptor's source is a man under 40 with Graves' hyperthyroidism that later progressed to Graves' ophthalmopathy.

CDR3 coding DNA: TGTGCCAGCAGCTCCGACAGGGGACGGGAGCAGTACTTC. Amino acids: CASSSDRGREQYF. The chain couples TRBV7-2 to TRBJ2-7; 8 positions match TRBD1. Germline values: CDR1 SGHTA, CDR2 FQGNSA. The junction had 6 bases not matched to a gene; V was cut back by 4 bases and J by 7 bases. This CDR3 spans 13 amino acids.